The rows below give T cell receptor beta chains drawn from one sample of a study of radiotherapy plus CTLA-4 blockade in lung cancer. The assay was immunoSEQ multiplex PCR, and TCRdb's table has in-frame clones only and misses some. Here the sample spans 30,000 to 35,000 clones, approximately 66% being singletons. The source material was peripheral blood, sampled from a patient treated with radiotherapy plus ipilimumab. The source of these receptors is a human donor with non-small cell lung cancer who had stable disease on radiotherapy plus ipilimumab. The CDR3 runs from the conserved cysteine through the conserved F or W. Fields, in order: clone size, D gene, J gene, V gene, CDR3 length, CDR3 DNA, CDR3 protein. D genes are given only for firm matches. Rows give clone size only sometimes, using once, few, many, or a class for an expanded clone.

once,-,TRBJ2-1,TRBV7-9,14,TGTGCCAGCAGCTGGGGGGGCCAGGACAATGAGCAGTTCTTC,CASSWGGQDNEQFF
-,-,TRBJ1-1,TRBV5-5,16,TGTGCCAGCAGCGTGGGACCTCTCCCTATGAACACTGAAGCTTTCTTT,CASSVGPLPMNTEAFF
-,TRBD1,TRBJ2-5,TRBV28,16,TGTGCCAGCAGTGGACCCGGGACAGGCTTTCAAGAGACCCAGTACTTC,CASSGPGTGFQETQYF
few,-,TRBJ2-3,TRBV18,12,TGTGCCAGCTCCCCAGATCGGGATACGCAGTATTTT,CASSPDRDTQYF
-,TRBD1,TRBJ2-7,TRBV7-3,16,TGTGCCAGCAGCTTAAGGGGACAGGGGGCGAATTACGAGCAGTACTTC,CASSLRGQGANYEQYF
few,-,TRBJ2-1,TRBV2,12,TGTGCCCTAACGAGAGACAGCTCCGAGCAGTTCTTC,CALTRDSSEQFF
once,-,TRBJ2-5,TRBV11-3,13,TGTGCCAGCAGCTTATCGTCCTGGGAGACCCAGTACTTC,CASSLSSWETQYF
-,-,TRBJ1-2,TRBV20-1,11,TGCAGTGCCCTAGGGACCGACGGCTACACCTTC,CSALGTDGYTF
-,-,TRBJ2-3,TRBV2,14,TGTGCCGGATTAGCGGTCTTGACCCCAGATACGCAGTATTTT,CAGLAVLTPDTQYF
-,-,TRBJ2-4,TRBV27,11,TGTGCCAGCAGCGATACAGGGATTCAGTACTTC,CASSDTGIQYF
few,-,TRBJ1-1,TRBV6-1,14,TGTGCCAGCACCATACAGCGTATGAACACTGAAGCTTTCTTT,CASTIQRMNTEAFF
-,-,TRBJ2-7,TRBV29-1,11,TGCAGCGTTGAAGTCACCCACGAGCAGTACTTC,CSVEVTHEQYF
-,-,TRBJ1-1,TRBV5-1,17,TGCGCCAGCAGCTTGGAGCAGAGGCGGTGGATGAACACTGAAGCTTTCTTT,CASSLEQRRWMNTEAFF
once,TRBD2,TRBJ2-7,TRBV5-1,20,TGCGCCAGCAGCGCGGACAAAACCGGGACTAGAGGCTTACTTTCCTACGAGCAGTACTTC,CASSADKTGTRGLLSYEQYF
-,-,TRBJ2-3,TRBV11-2,16,TGTGCCAGCAGCTTAAGCGGTGGAAGCTCCACAGATACGCAGTATTTT,CASSLSGGSSTDTQYF
-,TRBD1,TRBJ1-1,TRBV7-2,16,TGTGCCAGCAGCACCTGGACAGGGGGCGCGGGAACTGAAGCTTTCTTT,CASSTWTGGAGTEAFF